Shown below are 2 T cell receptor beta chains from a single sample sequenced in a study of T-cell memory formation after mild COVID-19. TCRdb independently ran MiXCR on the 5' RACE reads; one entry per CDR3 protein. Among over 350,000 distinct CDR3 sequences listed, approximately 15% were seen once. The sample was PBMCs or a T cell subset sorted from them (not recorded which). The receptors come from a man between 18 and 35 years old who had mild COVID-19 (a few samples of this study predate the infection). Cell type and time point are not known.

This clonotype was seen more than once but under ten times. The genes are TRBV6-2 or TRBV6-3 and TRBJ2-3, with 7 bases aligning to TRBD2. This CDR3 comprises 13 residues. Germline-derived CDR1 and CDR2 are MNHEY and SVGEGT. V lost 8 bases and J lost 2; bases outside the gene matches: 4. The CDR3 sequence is CASLRDYTDTQYF. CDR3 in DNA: TGTGCCAGCCTCCGGGACTACACAGATACGCAGTATTTT.

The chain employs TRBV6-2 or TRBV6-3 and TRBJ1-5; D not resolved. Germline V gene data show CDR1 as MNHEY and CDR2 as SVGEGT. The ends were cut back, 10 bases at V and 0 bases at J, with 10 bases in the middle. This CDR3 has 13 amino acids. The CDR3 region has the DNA TGTGCCATACAAGACCATAGCAATCAGCCCCAGCATTTT. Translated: CAIQDHSNQPQHF.